Listed below are T cell receptor beta chains from one sample, sequenced in a study of blood T cell repertoires in COVID-19. Using immunoSEQ multiplex PCR, the repertoire was profiled, and TCRdb retains in-frame clones only, with some absent. Among approximately 300,000 clones listed, 90% were seen once. The specimen was PBMCs or T cells enriched from blood (not recorded which). The receptors originated from a woman aged 25-40 years who had been exposed to COVID-19. Both conserved end residues are part of each CDR3. D genes are given only for firm matches. The listing skips clone size in some rows; elsewhere it reads once, few, many or a size class.

CDR3 DNA: TGTGCCAGCAGCGTAGGGCTGGGGGCTTCAATGAACACTGAAGCTTTCTTT
CDR3 protein: CASSVGLGASMNTEAFF
V gene: TRBV9
clone size: NA
J gene: TRBJ1-1
D gene: NA

CDR3 DNA: TGTGCCAGCAGTTACTCTATACAGGGCTATGGCTACACCTTC
CDR3 protein: CASSYSIQGYGYTF
V gene: TRBV6-5
clone size: NA
J gene: TRBJ1-2
D gene: NA

CDR3 DNA: TGTGCCAGCAGAGGCCCGGGGGGCGGCACCAACACCATATATTTT
CDR3 protein: CASRGPGGGTNTIYF
V gene: TRBV7-9
clone size: NA
J gene: TRBJ1-3
D gene: NA

CDR3 DNA: TGTGCCAGCAGCGTTACGCAGGGAAGGTCCGAGCAGTACTTC
CDR3 protein: CASSVTQGRSEQYF
V gene: TRBV5-6
clone size: NA
J gene: TRBJ2-7
D gene: NA

CDR3 DNA: TGTGCCAGCAGTGAAGTGACAGCAACTAATGAAAAACTGTTTTTT
CDR3 protein: CASSEVTATNEKLFF
V gene: TRBV6-1
clone size: few
J gene: TRBJ1-4
D gene: NA

CDR3 DNA: TGTGCCAGCAGCTTAACAATCGGACTTCAGTCCCGAAACACCATATATTTT
CDR3 protein: CASSLTIGLQSRNTIYF
V gene: TRBV7-9
clone size: once
J gene: TRBJ1-3
D gene: NA

CDR3 DNA: TGTGCCAGCAGCCAGGACCGGGACAGGGTTTCAGCTTTCTTT
CDR3 protein: CASSQDRDRVSAFF
V gene: TRBV3-1/TRBV3-2
clone size: NA
J gene: TRBJ1-1
D gene: TRBD1

CDR3 DNA: TGTGCCAGCAGCTTATGGACAGGAGTCGAGCAGTACTTC
CDR3 protein: CASSLWTGVEQYF
V gene: TRBV7-2
clone size: once
J gene: TRBJ2-7
D gene: TRBD1

CDR3 DNA: TGTGCCTGGAGCCCTGGACTCCTCGTTTACAATGAGCAGTTCTTC
CDR3 protein: CAWSPGLLVYNEQFF
V gene: TRBV30
clone size: NA
J gene: TRBJ2-1
D gene: NA

CDR3 DNA: TGTGCCAGCAGCCCATCAACTAATGAAAAACTGTTTTTT
CDR3 protein: CASSPSTNEKLFF
V gene: TRBV11-2
clone size: NA
J gene: TRBJ1-4
D gene: NA

CDR3 DNA: TGTGCCAGCAGTCGGACAGCCTCCTACGAGCAGTACTTC
CDR3 protein: CASSRTASYEQYF
V gene: TRBV2
clone size: NA
J gene: TRBJ2-7
D gene: NA

CDR3 DNA: TGTGCCAGCAGCTTGTTGTCACAGGGGTCCCAGCCCCAGCATTTT
CDR3 protein: CASSLLSQGSQPQHF
V gene: TRBV5-5
clone size: once
J gene: TRBJ1-5
D gene: TRBD1

CDR3 DNA: TGTGCCAGCAGCTTGAAGCTAGCGGGGGTAGGATTCTTC
CDR3 protein: CASSLKLAGVGFF
V gene: TRBV11-2
clone size: NA
J gene: TRBJ2-1
D gene: TRBD2

CDR3 DNA: TGCAGTGCTAGTCCCCAACAGGGTACCTACGAGCAGTACTTC
CDR3 protein: CSASPQQGTYEQYF
V gene: TRBV20-1
clone size: NA
J gene: TRBJ2-7
D gene: NA

CDR3 DNA: TGTGCCAGCAGCTCGACAGGGGGTTACACTGAAGCTTTCTTT
CDR3 protein: CASSSTGGYTEAFF
V gene: TRBV7-2
clone size: NA
J gene: TRBJ1-1
D gene: TRBD1

CDR3 DNA: TGTGCCAGCTCACCACGGGGGCGCACAGATACGCAGTATTTT
CDR3 protein: CASSPRGRTDTQYF
V gene: TRBV18
clone size: NA
J gene: TRBJ2-3
D gene: NA

CDR3 DNA: TGTGCCTGGAGTGGAGAGGGCTGGGTATCGCCCCAGCATTTT
CDR3 protein: CAWSGEGWVSPQHF
V gene: TRBV30
clone size: NA
J gene: TRBJ1-5
D gene: NA

CDR3 DNA: TGTGCCAGCAGCTCGGACAGCCGTTCCTACAATGAGCAGTTCTTC
CDR3 protein: CASSSDSRSYNEQFF
V gene: TRBV7-9
clone size: NA
J gene: TRBJ2-1
D gene: NA

CDR3 DNA: TGTGCCAGCTGGGGACAGGGGGCGCGGGGCACCGGGGAGCTGTTTTTT
CDR3 protein: CASWGQGARGTGELFF
V gene: TRBV27
clone size: NA
J gene: TRBJ2-2
D gene: TRBD1

CDR3 DNA: TGTGCCAGCAGCTTAACAGGAACCTACGAGCAGTACTTC
CDR3 protein: CASSLTGTYEQYF
V gene: TRBV5-6
clone size: NA
J gene: TRBJ2-7
D gene: NA

CDR3 DNA: TGTGCCAGCAGTTTACAGGGTTCCCCCTACGAGCAGTACTTC
CDR3 protein: CASSLQGSPYEQYF
V gene: TRBV5-4
clone size: NA
J gene: TRBJ2-7
D gene: NA

CDR3 DNA: TGTGCCAGCAGCCAAGAGGACAGCATCTCTGGAAACACCATATATTTT
CDR3 protein: CASSQEDSISGNTIYF
V gene: TRBV4-2
clone size: NA
J gene: TRBJ1-3
D gene: NA

CDR3 DNA: TGTGCCAGCAGCCAGACAGGGGCCCACGAGCAGTACTTC
CDR3 protein: CASSQTGAHEQYF
V gene: TRBV7-9
clone size: NA
J gene: TRBJ2-7
D gene: TRBD1

CDR3 DNA: TGTGCCAGCAGCTCGCCACTAGCGGCACATACCGGGGAGCTGTTTTTT
CDR3 protein: CASSSPLAAHTGELFF
V gene: TRBV5-4
clone size: NA
J gene: TRBJ2-2
D gene: TRBD2

CDR3 DNA: TGTGCCAGCGGCCCCCCCAACACTGAAGCTTTCTTT
CDR3 protein: CASGPPNTEAFF
V gene: TRBV7-2
clone size: NA
J gene: TRBJ1-1
D gene: NA

CDR3 DNA: TGTGCCAGCAGCCATGGTACAGATAATTCACCCCTCCACTTT
CDR3 protein: CASSHGTDNSPLHF
V gene: TRBV7-9
clone size: NA
J gene: TRBJ1-6
D gene: NA

CDR3 DNA: TGCAGCGTTGTCTTAGGGGGCTTTGGCTACACCTTC
CDR3 protein: CSVVLGGFGYTF
V gene: TRBV29-1
clone size: NA
J gene: TRBJ1-2
D gene: TRBD1

CDR3 DNA: TGTGCCAGCAGCTTGGAGGGCGGGGGGGTGTACAATGAGCAGTTCTTC
CDR3 protein: CASSLEGGGVYNEQFF
V gene: TRBV5-4
clone size: NA
J gene: TRBJ2-1
D gene: TRBD2

CDR3 DNA: TGTGCCTGGGAGTCTGGGGCGGGAGGCTACACCTTC
CDR3 protein: CAWESGAGGYTF
V gene: TRBV30
clone size: NA
J gene: TRBJ1-2
D gene: NA

CDR3 DNA: TGCGCCAGCAGCCCTGGGGGGATAGGTTCACCCCTCCACTTT
CDR3 protein: CASSPGGIGSPLHF
V gene: TRBV5-1
clone size: NA
J gene: TRBJ1-6
D gene: NA